This TCR beta chain was profiled in a study of blood T cells in healthy people across ages. The V gene end was trimmed by 1 base and the J gene end by 7 bases; junction bases not matched to a gene: 5. Germline V CDR1 and CDR2: SGDLS, YYNGEE. The CDR3 runs to 15 residues. With a J-beta primer mix and a sample-barcoded 5' primer, a second PCR ran roughly 6 to 11 cycles. Via MiXCR, TCRdb re-called the 5' RACE reads, giving one row per CDR3 protein. The sample has roughly 1,300,000 distinct CDR3 sequences, roughly 59% seen once. Sequencing was carried out using blood. The gene calls are TRBV9 and TRBJ2-1; 10 bases line up with TRBD2. This clonotype was obtained from a man younger than 30 in good health. The CDR3 region has the DNA TGTGCCAGCAGCGTAATGACTAGCGGGCGGAATGAGCAGTTCTTC. This translates into CASSVMTSGRNEQFF.